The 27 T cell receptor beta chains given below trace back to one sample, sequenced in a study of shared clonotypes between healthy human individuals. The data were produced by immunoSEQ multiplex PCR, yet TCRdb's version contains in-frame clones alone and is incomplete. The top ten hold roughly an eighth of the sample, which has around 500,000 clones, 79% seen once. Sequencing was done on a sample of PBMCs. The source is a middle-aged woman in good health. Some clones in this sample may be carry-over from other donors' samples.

The CDR3 is CASSPGLAQSRDEQFF. The CDR3 bases are TGCGCCAGCAGCCCGGGACTAGCCCAGAGTCGGGACGAGCAGTTCTTC. The V gene is TRBV5-1, the J gene TRBJ2-1; 9 positions agree with TRBD2. V lost 4 bases, J lost 10 bases, and 15 bases stayed unmatched. The CDR3 extends over 16 amino acids. The germline gives CDR1 SGHRS, CDR2 YFSETQ. Together with reference TRBV5-1 and TRBJ2-1, the CDR3 gives the full variable domain: KAGVTQTPRYLIKTRGQQVTLSCSPISGHRSVSWYQQTPGQGLQFLFEYFSETQRNKGNFPGRFSGRQFSNSRSEMNVSTLELGDSALYLCASSPGLAQSRDEQFFGPGTRLTVL.

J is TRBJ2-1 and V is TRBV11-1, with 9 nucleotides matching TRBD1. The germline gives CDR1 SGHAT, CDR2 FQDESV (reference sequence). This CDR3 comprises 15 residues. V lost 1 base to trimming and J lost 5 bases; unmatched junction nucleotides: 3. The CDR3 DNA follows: TGTGCCAGCAGCTTAGACAGGGGGCCCCACAATGAGCAGTTCTTC. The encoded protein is CASSLDRGPHNEQFF.

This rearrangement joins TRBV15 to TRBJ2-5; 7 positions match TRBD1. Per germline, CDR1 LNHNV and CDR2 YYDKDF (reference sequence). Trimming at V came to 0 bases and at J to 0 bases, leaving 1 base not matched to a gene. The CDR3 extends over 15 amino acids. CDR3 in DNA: TGTGCCACCAGCAGAGATGGGACAGACCAAGAGACCCAGTACTTC. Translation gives CATSRDGTDQETQYF. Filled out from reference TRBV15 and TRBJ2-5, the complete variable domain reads DAMVIQNPRYQVTQFGKPVTLSCSQTLNHNVMYWYQQKSSQAPKLLFHYYDKDFNNEADTPDNFQSRRPNTSFCFLDIRSPGLGDTAMYLCATSRDGTDQETQYFGPGTRLLVL.

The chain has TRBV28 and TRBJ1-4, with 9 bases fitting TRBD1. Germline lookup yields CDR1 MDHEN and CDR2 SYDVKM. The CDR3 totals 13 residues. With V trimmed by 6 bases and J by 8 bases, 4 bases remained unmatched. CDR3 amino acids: CASRQGAEEKLFF. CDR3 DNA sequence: TGTGCCAGCAGACAGGGGGCGGAAGAAAAACTGTTTTTT.

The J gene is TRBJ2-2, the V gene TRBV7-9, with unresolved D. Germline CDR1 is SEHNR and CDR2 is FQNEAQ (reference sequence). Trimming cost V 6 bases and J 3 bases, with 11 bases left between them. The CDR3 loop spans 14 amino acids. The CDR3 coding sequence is TGTGCCAGCAGGTCCTCTGGGGACACCGGGGAGCTGTTTTTT. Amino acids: CASRSSGDTGELFF.

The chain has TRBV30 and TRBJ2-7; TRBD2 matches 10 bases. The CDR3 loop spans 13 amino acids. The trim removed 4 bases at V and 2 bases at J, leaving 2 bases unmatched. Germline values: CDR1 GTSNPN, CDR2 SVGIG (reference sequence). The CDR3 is CAWKLAGAYEQYF. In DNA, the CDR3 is TGTGCCTGGAAGCTAGCGGGAGCCTACGAGCAGTACTTC.

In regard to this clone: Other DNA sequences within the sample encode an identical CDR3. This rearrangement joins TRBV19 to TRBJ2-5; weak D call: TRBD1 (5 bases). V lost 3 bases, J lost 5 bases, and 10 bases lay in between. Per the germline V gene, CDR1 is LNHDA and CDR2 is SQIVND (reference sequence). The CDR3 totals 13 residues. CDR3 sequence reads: CASSIGRQETQYF. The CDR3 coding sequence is TGTGCCAGTAGTATCGGCAGACAGGAGACCCAGTACTTC.

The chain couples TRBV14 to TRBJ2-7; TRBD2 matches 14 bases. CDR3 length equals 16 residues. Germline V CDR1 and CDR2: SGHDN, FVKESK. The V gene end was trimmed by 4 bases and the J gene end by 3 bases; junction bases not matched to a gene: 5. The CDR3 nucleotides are TGTGCCAGCAGCCGATTAGGGACTAGCGGGAGCTACGAGCAGTACTTC. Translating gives CASSRLGTSGSYEQYF.

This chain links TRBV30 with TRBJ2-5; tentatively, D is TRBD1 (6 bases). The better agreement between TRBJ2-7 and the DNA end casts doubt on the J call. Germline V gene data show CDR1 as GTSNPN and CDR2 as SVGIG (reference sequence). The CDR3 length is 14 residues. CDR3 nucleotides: TGTGCCTGGAGTGTACGCAGGGGTAGGAACGAGCAGTACTTC. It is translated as CAWSVRRGRNEQYF.

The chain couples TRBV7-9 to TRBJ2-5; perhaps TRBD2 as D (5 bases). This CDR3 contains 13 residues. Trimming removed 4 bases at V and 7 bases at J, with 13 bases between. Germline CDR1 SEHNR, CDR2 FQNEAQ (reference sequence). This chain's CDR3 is CASSSPPGWTQYF. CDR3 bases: TGTGCCAGCAGCTCCCCGCCGGGATGGACCCAGTACTTC.

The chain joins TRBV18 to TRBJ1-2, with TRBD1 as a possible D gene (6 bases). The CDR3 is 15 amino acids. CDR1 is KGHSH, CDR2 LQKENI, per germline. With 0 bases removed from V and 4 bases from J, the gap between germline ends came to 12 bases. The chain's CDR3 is CASSPPGGSPYGYTF. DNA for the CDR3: TGTGCCAGCTCACCACCGGGGGGCTCTCCCTATGGCTACACCTTC.

DNA of the CDR3: TGCGCCAGCAGCCAAGATCGTATCGGGAGCGTTTCCTCCTACGAGCAGTACTTC. Amino acids: CASSQDRIGSVSSYEQYF. V and J are TRBV4-1 and TRBJ2-7; a possible D gene is TRBD2 (6 bases). Germline V lookup: CDR1 MGHRA, CDR2 YSYEKL. V gave up 0 bases and J gave up 0 bases, with 18 bases separating them. The CDR3 length is 18 residues.

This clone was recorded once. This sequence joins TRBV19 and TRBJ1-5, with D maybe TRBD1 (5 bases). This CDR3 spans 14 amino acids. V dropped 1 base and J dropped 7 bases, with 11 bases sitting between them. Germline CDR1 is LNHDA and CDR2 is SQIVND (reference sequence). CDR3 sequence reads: CASSIVDTGQPQHF. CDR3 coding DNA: TGTGCCAGTAGTATAGTGGACACGGGGCAGCCCCAGCATTTT. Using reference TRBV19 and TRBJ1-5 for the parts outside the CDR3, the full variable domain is DGGITQSPKYLFRKEGQNVTLSCEQNLNHDAMYWYRQDPGQGLRLIYYSQIVNDFQKGDIAEGYSVSREKKESFPLTVTSAQKNPTAFYLCASSIVDTGQPQHFGDGTRLSIL.

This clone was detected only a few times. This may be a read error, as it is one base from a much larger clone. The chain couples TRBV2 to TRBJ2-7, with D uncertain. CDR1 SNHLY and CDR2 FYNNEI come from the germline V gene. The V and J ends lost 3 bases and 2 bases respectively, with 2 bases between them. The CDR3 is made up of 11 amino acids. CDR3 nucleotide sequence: TGTGCCAGCAGTGATACCTACGAGCAGTACTTC. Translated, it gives CASSDTYEQYF.

CDR3 residues: CASSGQTETQYF. The CDR3 bases are TGTGCCAGCAGTGGTCAGACGGAGACCCAGTACTTC. The chain links TRBV9 to TRBJ2-5; D gene unclear. V was pared by 5 bases and J by 5 bases, with 10 bases between. The CDR3 has 12 residues. CDR1 is SGDLS, CDR2 YYNGEE, per germline.

The CDR3 region has the DNA TGTGCCAGTAGTATCCTGGGACAGAACTATGGCTACACCTTC. This translates into CASSILGQNYGYTF. This chain links TRBV19 with TRBJ1-2; 7 bases align to TRBD1. The germline gives CDR1 LNHDA, CDR2 SQIVND (reference sequence). Losses at the gene ends were 3 bases for V and 2 bases for J; bases not matched to a gene: 3. This CDR3 spans 14 amino acids.

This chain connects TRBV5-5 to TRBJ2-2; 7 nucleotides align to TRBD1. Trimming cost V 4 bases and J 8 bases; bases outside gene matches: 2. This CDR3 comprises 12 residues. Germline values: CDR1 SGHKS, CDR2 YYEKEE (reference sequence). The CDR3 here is CASSQDRGELFF. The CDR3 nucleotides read TGTGCCAGCAGCCAGGACAGGGGGGAGCTGTTTTTT.

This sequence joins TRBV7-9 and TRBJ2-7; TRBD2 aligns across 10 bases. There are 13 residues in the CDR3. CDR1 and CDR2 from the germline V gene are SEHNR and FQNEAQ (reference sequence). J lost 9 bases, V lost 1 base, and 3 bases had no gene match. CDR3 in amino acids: CASSLGVAGGQYF. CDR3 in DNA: TGTGCCAGCAGCTTAGGAGTAGCGGGAGGGCAGTACTTC.

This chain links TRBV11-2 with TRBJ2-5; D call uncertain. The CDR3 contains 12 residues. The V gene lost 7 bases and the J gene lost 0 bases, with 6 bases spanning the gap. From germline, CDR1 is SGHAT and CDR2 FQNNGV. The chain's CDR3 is CASKLNQETQYF. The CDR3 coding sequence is TGTGCCAGCAAGTTAAACCAAGAGACCCAGTACTTC.

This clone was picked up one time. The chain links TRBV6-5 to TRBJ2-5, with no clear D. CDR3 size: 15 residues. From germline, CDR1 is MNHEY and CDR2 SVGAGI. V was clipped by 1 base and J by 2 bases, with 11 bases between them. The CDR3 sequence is CASSYFGSLQETQYF. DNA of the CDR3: TGTGCCAGCAGTTACTTCGGGTCTCTACAAGAGACCCAGTACTTC.

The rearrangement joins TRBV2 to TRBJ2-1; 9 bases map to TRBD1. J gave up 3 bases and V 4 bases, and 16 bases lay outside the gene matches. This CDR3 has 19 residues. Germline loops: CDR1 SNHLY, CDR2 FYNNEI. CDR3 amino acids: CASSVSSTQDRGDYNEQFF. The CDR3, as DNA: TGTGCCAGCAGTGTTTCCTCCACTCAAGACAGGGGGGACTACAATGAGCAGTTCTTC.

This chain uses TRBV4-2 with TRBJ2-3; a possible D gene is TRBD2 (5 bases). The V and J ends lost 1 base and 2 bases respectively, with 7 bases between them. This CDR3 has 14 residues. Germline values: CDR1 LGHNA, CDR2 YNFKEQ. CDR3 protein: CASSQAGSTDTQYF. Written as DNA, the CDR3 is TGTGCCAGCAGCCAAGCGGGGTCCACAGATACGCAGTATTTT.

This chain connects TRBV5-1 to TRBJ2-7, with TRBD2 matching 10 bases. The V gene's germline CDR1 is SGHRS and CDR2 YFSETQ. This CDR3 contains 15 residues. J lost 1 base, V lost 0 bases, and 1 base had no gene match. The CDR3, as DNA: TGCGCCAGCAGCTTGGCGGGACTAGCGTCCTACGAGCAGTACTTC. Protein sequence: CASSLAGLASYEQYF. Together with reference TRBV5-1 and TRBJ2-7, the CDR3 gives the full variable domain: KAGVTQTPRYLIKTRGQQVTLSCSPISGHRSVSWYQQTPGQGLQFLFEYFSETQRNKGNFPGRFSGRQFSNSRSEMNVSTLELGDSALYLCASSLAGLASYEQYFGPGTRLTVT.

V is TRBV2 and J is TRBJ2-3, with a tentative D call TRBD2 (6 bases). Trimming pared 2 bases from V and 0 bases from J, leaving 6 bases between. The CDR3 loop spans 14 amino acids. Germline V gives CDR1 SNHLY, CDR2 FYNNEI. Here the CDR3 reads CASSELASTDTQYF. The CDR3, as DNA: TGTGCCAGCAGTGAACTAGCGAGCACAGATACGCAGTATTTT.

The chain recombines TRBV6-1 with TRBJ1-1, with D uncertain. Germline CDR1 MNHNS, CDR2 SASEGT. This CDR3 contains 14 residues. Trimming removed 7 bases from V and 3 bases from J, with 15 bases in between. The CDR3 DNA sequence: TGTGCCAGCATATCCTATCCGGAGGACACTGAAGCTTTCTTT. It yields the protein CASISYPEDTEAFF.

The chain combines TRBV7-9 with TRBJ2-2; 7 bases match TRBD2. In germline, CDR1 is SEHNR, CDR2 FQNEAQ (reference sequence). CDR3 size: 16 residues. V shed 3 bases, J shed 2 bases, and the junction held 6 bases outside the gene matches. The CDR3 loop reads CASSFASSGNTGELFF. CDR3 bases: TGTGCCAGCAGCTTCGCGTCTAGCGGAAACACCGGGGAGCTGTTTTTT.

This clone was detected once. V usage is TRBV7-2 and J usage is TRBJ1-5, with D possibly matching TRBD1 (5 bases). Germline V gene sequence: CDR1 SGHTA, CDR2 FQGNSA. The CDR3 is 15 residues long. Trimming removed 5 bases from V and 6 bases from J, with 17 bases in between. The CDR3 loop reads CASSLAGGSGQPQHF. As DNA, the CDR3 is TGTGCCAGCAGCCTCGCGGGGGGATCGGGTCAGCCCCAGCATTTT. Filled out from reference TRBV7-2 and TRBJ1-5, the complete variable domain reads GAGVSQSPSNKVTEKGKDVELRCDPISGHTALYWYRQSLGQGLEFLIYFQGNSAPDKSGLPSDRFSAERTGGSVSTLTIQRTQQEDSAVYLCASSLAGGSGQPQHFGDGTRLSIL.